The clone carrying this T cell receptor (beta chain) turned up a few times. The sample is drawn from a study of patients and donors after allogeneic stem cell transplantation. CDR3 length equals 12 residues. V was shortened by 8 bases and J by 2 bases, with 8 bases between the two germline ends. From germline, CDR1 is MNHNY and CDR2 SVGAGI (reference sequence). Via MiXCR, TCRdb re-called the RT-PCR reads, giving one row per CDR3 protein. The repertoire holds around 1,600 distinct CDR3 sequences, approximately 23% seen once, with roughly 13% in the top ten. This TCR was sampled from a human donor who was either an allogeneic HSCT recipient or a stem cell or donor lymphocyte infusion donor (not recorded which). It is not recorded whose cells these are; they may come from a transplant donor. Sequenced: blood, either unsorted or a sorted T cell fraction (not recorded which). The rearrangement links TRBV6-6 to TRBJ2-3; possible D gene TRBD2, 5 bases. The CDR3 DNA follows: TGTGCCAGCCGACTAAACACAGATACGCAGTATTTT. Translated, it gives CASRLNTDTQYF.